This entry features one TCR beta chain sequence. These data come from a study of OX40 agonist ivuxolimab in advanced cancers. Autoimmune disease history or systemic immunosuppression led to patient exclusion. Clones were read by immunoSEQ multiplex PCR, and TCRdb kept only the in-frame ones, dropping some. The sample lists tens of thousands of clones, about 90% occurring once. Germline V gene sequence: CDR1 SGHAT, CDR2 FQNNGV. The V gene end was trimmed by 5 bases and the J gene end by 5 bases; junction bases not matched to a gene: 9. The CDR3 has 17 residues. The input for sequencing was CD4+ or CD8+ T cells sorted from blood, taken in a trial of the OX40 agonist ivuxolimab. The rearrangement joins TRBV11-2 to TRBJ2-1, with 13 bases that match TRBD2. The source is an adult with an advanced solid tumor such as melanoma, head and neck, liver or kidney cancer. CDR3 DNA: TGTGCCAGCAGCCTTGGGACTAGCGGGATTTCCCACAATGAGCAGTTCTTC. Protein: CASSLGTSGISHNEQFF.